A single sample gave rise to the 26 T cell receptor beta chains below, sequenced in a study of cytomegalovirus exposure and HLA in healthy donors. Amplification used 60 Vbeta primers and 13 Jbeta primers. TCRdb keeps only in-frame clones here, not all; method: immunoSEQ multiplex PCR. Its table records some 180,000 clones. Sequencing was carried out using PBMCs. All receptors derive from a man between 25 and 39 years old in good health and CMV-seronegative.

The J gene is TRBJ1-4, the V gene TRBV5-1; the D gene is possibly TRBD1 (6 bases). With 2 bases removed from V and 7 bases from J, the gap between germline ends came to 15 bases. Germline V gene data show CDR1 as SGHRS and CDR2 as YFSETQ. This CDR3 comprises 15 residues. The CDR3 sequence is CASSLADSNGEKLFF. The CDR3 region has the DNA TGCGCCAGCAGCTTAGCGGACAGTAACGGTGAAAAACTGTTTTTT.

The chain has TRBV19 and TRBJ2-1; tentative D call: TRBD2 (7 bases). The CDR3 runs to 14 residues. CDR1 is LNHDA, CDR2 SQIVND, per germline (reference sequence). Deletions cut 3 bases from V and 12 bases from J, with 18 bases between. The CDR3 sequence: CASSIMGGPQTQFF. The CDR3 DNA reads TGTGCCAGTAGTATCATGGGGGGGCCCCAGACGCAGTTCTTC.

This chain connects TRBV25-1 to TRBJ1-5; D uncertain. Looked up from germline, CDR1 is MGHDK and CDR2 is SYGVNS. V shed 5 bases and J shed 9 bases, with 11 bases lying between them. CDR3 length equals 12 residues. The CDR3 here is CASSPKGGPQHF. In DNA form, the CDR3 reads TGTGCCAGCAGTCCCAAAGGAGGGCCCCAGCATTTT.

The V and J genes are TRBV6-4 and TRBJ1-2; no clear D gene. The CDR3 runs 15 residues. The germline gives CDR1 MRHNA, CDR2 SNTAGT. Deletions cut 3 bases from V and 5 bases from J, with 16 bases between. The CDR3 loop reads CASSEGPGRLYGYTF. The CDR3, as DNA: TGTGCCAGCAGTGAAGGGCCGGGGAGGTTGTATGGCTACACCTTC.

This chain links TRBV6-5 with TRBJ1-4, with D possibly matching TRBD1 (6 bases). V was clipped by 5 bases and J by 3 bases, with 10 bases between them. The CDR3 contains 14 residues. Per the germline V gene, CDR1 is MNHEY and CDR2 is SVGAGI. CDR3 protein: CASSIQGANEKLFF. Written as DNA, the CDR3 is TGTGCCAGCAGTATACAGGGAGCTAATGAAAAACTGTTTTTT.

The chain is built from TRBV28 and TRBJ1-1, with TRBD1 matching over 7 bases. Germline CDR1 is MDHEN and CDR2 is SYDVKM. Losses at the gene ends were 7 bases for V and 4 bases for J; bases not matched to a gene: 9. The CDR3 extends over 14 amino acids. The CDR3 DNA reads as TGTGCCAGCACCCAACAGGGGCTGGGCACTGAAGCTTTCTTT. As protein: CASTQQGLGTEAFF.

The chain uses TRBV5-4 and TRBJ1-2, with TRBD1 as a possible D gene (5 bases). In germline, CDR1 is SGHNT, CDR2 YYREEE (reference sequence). There are 14 residues in the CDR3. V lost 5 bases, J lost 4 bases, and 15 bases lay in between. The CDR3 loop reads CASSRAGPFYGYTF. The CDR3 nucleotides read TGTGCCAGCAGTCGGGCAGGGCCCTTCTATGGCTACACCTTC.

The chain joins TRBV6-4 to TRBJ1-1; unclear D gene. CDR1 is MRHNA and CDR2 is SNTAGT in the germline V gene. The V gene lost 4 bases and the J gene lost 0 bases, with 6 bases spanning the gap. The CDR3 runs 13 residues. The CDR3 bases are TGTGCCAGCAGTGTACAAATGAACACTGAAGCTTTCTTT. Protein product: CASSVQMNTEAFF.

The chain couples TRBV9 to TRBJ2-7; 10 bases fit TRBD1. Germline V gene lookup returns CDR1 SGDLS and CDR2 YYNGEE. The J segment lost 0 bases and the V segment lost 0 bases, leaving 9 bases of the junction unmatched. There are 18 residues in the CDR3. In DNA, the CDR3 is TGTGCCAGCAGCGTAGACCCTTTGGACAGGGGGTCCTCCTACGAGCAGTACTTC. Translating it yields CASSVDPLDRGSSYEQYF.

This chain links TRBV11-2 with TRBJ2-7, with 12 bases identical to TRBD1. There are 15 residues in the CDR3. V dropped 5 bases and J dropped 5; count of bases not matched to a gene: 7. CDR1 and CDR2 (germline): SGHAT, FQNNGV. For the CDR3, the DNA is TGTGCCAGCAGCCCTTATGGGGACAGGGGGCACGAGCAGTACTTC. Protein product: CASSPYGDRGHEQYF.

This chain joins TRBV27 and TRBJ2-7, with a possible D match to TRBD2 (5 bases). V was shortened by 4 bases and J by 6 bases, with 16 bases between the two germline ends. Germline CDR1 MNHEY, CDR2 SMNVEV (reference sequence). There are 14 residues in the CDR3. The CDR3 region has the DNA TGTGCCAGCAGTTACAGTCCTGGAGAGGGCGAGCAGTACTTC. Translated: CASSYSPGEGEQYF.

CDR3 sequence (DNA): TGTGCCAGCTCACCATTTTCGGACGGGGGCAATCAGCCCCAGCATTTT. Protein sequence: CASSPFSDGGNQPQHF. The rearrangement links TRBV18 to TRBJ1-5; D ambiguous. The CDR3 loop spans 16 amino acids. V gave up 2 bases and J gave up 2 bases, with 13 bases separating them. The V gene's germline CDR1 is KGHSH and CDR2 LQKENI.

This sequence joins TRBV28 and TRBJ1-2, with D possibly being TRBD1 (5 bases). In germline, CDR1 is MDHEN, CDR2 SYDVKM. This CDR3 contains 14 residues. Deletions cut 6 bases from V and 0 bases from J, with 11 bases between. CDR3 loop: CASSAQDTNYGYTF. DNA for the CDR3: TGTGCCAGCAGCGCACAGGACACTAACTATGGCTACACCTTC.

The CDR3 sequence: CASSFGASYEQYF. For the CDR3, the DNA is TGTGCCAGCAGTTTTGGGGCATCCTACGAGCAGTACTTC. The rearrangement joins TRBV27 to TRBJ2-7; weak D call: TRBD1 (5 bases). Germline lookup yields CDR1 MNHEY and CDR2 SMNVEV (reference sequence). This CDR3 is built from 13 residues. V was cut by 3 bases and J by 1 base, with 7 bases left in between.

This chain links TRBV5-1 with TRBJ1-1; D ambiguous. Germline CDR1 and CDR2: SGHRS and YFSETQ. The ends were cut back, 0 bases at V and 6 bases at J, with 18 bases in the middle. The CDR3 contains 16 residues. CDR3 DNA: TGCGCCAGCAGCTTGGCAGTTTACAGTACGCGAGCTGAAGCTTTCTTT. It encodes CASSLAVYSTRAEAFF.

The rearrangement links TRBV2 to TRBJ2-7; 9 nucleotides agree with TRBD1. The CDR3 contains 14 residues. Germline CDR1 reads SNHLY; CDR2 reads FYNNEI. With 6 bases clipped from V and 7 bases from J, the junction kept 10 bases outside the gene matches. This chain's CDR3 is CASRGTGTSGEQYF. The CDR3 region has the DNA TGTGCCAGCAGGGGGACAGGGACCTCCGGGGAGCAGTACTTC.

V is TRBV19 and J is TRBJ1-1; a weak D match, TRBD1 (6 bases). The germline V gene encodes CDR1 LNHDA and CDR2 SQIVND (reference sequence). V dropped 1 base and J dropped 6 bases, with 15 bases sitting between them. The CDR3 contains 15 residues. DNA of the CDR3: TGTGCCAGTAGTATAGGGGGGCGGGCGGAGGCTGAAGCTTTCTTT. This codes for CASSIGGRAEAEAFF.

The chain uses TRBV9 and TRBJ2-7, with 7 bases matching TRBD2. Germline V gene sequence: CDR1 SGDLS, CDR2 YYNGEE. CDR3 size: 13 residues. J lost 6 bases, V lost 0 bases, and 3 bases had no gene match. This CDR3 reads CASSVGGGFEQYF. CDR3 coding DNA: TGTGCCAGCAGCGTAGGGGGAGGGTTCGAGCAGTACTTC.

The chain employs TRBV6-5 and TRBJ2-7; TRBD1 matches 9 bases. The CDR3 is 15 residues long. Germline CDR1 reads MNHEY; CDR2 reads SVGAGI. With V trimmed by 4 bases and J by 6 bases, 10 bases remained unmatched. CDR3 coding DNA: TGTGCCAGCAGTTGGTCCCCGGGACAGGGATCCGAGCAGTACTTC. Protein product: CASSWSPGQGSEQYF.

The chain links TRBV5-1 to TRBJ2-3; possible D gene TRBD1, 5 bases. Germline V gene data show CDR1 as SGHRS and CDR2 as YFSETQ. Trimming shortened V by 0 bases and J by 6 bases, and 8 bases separated the two germline ends. This CDR3 region has 13 residues. This CDR3 reads CASSLAKGDTQYF. CDR3 coding DNA: TGCGCCAGCAGCTTGGCCAAGGGGGATACGCAGTATTTT. Full variable domain (missing parts from reference TRBV5-1 and TRBJ2-3): KAGVTQTPRYLIKTRGQQVTLSCSPISGHRSVSWYQQTPGQGLQFLFEYFSETQRNKGNFPGRFSGRQFSNSRSEMNVSTLELGDSALYLCASSLAKGDTQYFGPGTRLTVL.

The chain is built from TRBV5-1 and TRBJ2-2; 8 nucleotides match TRBD1. The J segment lost 7 bases and the V segment lost 0 bases, leaving 11 bases of the junction unmatched. The CDR3 sequence is 17 residues long. Germline CDR1 is SGHRS and CDR2 is YFSETQ. In nucleotides, the CDR3 is TGCGCCAGCAGCTTGGCCTTCGGACAGGGTCACGGCGGGGAGCTGTTTTTT. It codes for CASSLAFGQGHGGELFF.

This chain uses TRBV2 with TRBJ2-5; 7 bases are shared with TRBD1. Germline V lookup: CDR1 SNHLY, CDR2 FYNNEI. The J segment lost 5 bases and the V segment lost 1 base, leaving 10 bases of the junction unmatched. This CDR3 is 16 amino acids long. The chain's CDR3 is CASSEGGRGLAETQYF. Here the CDR3 DNA reads TGTGCCAGCAGTGAAGGGGGCAGGGGGTTGGCGGAGACCCAGTACTTC. Combining the CDR3 with reference TRBV2 and TRBJ2-5 gives the whole variable domain EPEVTQTPSHQVTQMGQEVILRCVPISNHLYFYWYRQILGQKVEFLVSFYNNEISEKSEIFDDQFSVERPDGSNFTLKIRSTKLEDSAMYFCASSEGGRGLAETQYFGPGTRLLVL.

The chain uses TRBV6-1 and TRBJ1-1; no firm D call. Germline V CDR1 and CDR2: MNHNS, SASEGT. This CDR3 is built from 11 residues. Trimming took off 5 bases at V and 10 bases at J, with 11 bases between the two ends. CDR3 sequence: CASSSQLGAFF. CDR3 nucleotides: TGTGCCAGCAGTTCTCAACTTGGAGCTTTCTTT.

The genes are TRBV13 and TRBJ2-7, with 8 bases identical to TRBD2. This CDR3 has 16 residues. V shed 3 bases and J 2 bases; nucleotides not matched to a gene: 9. Germline V gene data show CDR1 as PRHDT and CDR2 as FYEKMQ (reference sequence). CDR3 DNA sequence: TGTGCCAGCAGCTTTCTCAAGCGGGAGTCAACCTACGAGCAGTACTTC. Protein product: CASSFLKRESTYEQYF. Complete variable domain (other parts from reference TRBV13 and TRBJ2-7): AAGVIQSPRHLIKEKRETATLKCYPIPRHDTVYWYQQGPGQDPQFLISFYEKMQSDKGSIPDRFSAQQFSDYHSELNMSSLELGDSALYFCASSFLKRESTYEQYFGPGTRLTVT.

The V call is TRBV5-4, the J call TRBJ2-3; unclear D gene. V was trimmed by 4 bases and J by 0 bases, leaving 9 bases between them. Germline V lookup: CDR1 SGHNT, CDR2 YYREEE (reference sequence). CDR3 length: 14 amino acids. The CDR3 bases are TGTGCCAGCAGCCCCGAAGCTAGCACAGATACGCAGTATTTT. Its translation: CASSPEASTDTQYF.

The chain carries TRBV18 and TRBJ1-2; no clear D. This CDR3 is 13 amino acids long. V lost 3 bases to trimming and J lost 9 bases, with 14 bases between them. The germline gives CDR1 KGHSH, CDR2 LQKENI. As DNA, the CDR3 is TGTGCCAGCTCACCCGCGGCCAGTTTACGCTACACCTTC. Translation gives CASSPAASLRYTF.